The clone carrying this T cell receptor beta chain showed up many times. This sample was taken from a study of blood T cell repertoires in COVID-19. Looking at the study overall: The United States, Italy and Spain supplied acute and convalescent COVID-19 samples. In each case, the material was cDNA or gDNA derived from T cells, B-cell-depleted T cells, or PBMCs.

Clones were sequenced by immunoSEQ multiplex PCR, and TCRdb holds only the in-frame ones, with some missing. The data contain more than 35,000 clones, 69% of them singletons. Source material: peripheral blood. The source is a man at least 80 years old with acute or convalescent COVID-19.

CDR3 in DNA: TGTGCCAGCAGCCCCCAGACTAGCGGCAGCACAGATACGCAGTATTTT. Protein: CASSPQTSGSTDTQYF. V usage is TRBV7-9 and J usage is TRBJ2-3, with 9 bases lining up with TRBD2. With V trimmed by 5 bases and J by 0 bases, 6 bases remained unmatched. The germline V gene encodes CDR1 SEHNR and CDR2 FQNEAQ (reference sequence). CDR3 length: 16 residues.